This TCR beta chain originates from a study of T-cell reconstitution after alpha-beta-depleted transplantation in children. The V gene lost 4 bases and the J gene lost 1 base, with 11 bases spanning the gap. CDR1 is LGHDT, CDR2 YNNKEL, per germline (reference sequence). The CDR3 loop spans 15 amino acids. In its sample, this clonotype was seen many times. A library of TCRbeta sequences, prepared with unique molecular identifiers, was generated. One entry per CDR3 protein, called by TCRdb with MiXCR from the PCR reads. The sample consists of about 270,000 distinct CDR3 sequences, 9.9% of them appearing once.

Material: PBMCs from the stem cell graft donor, obtained from the stem cell graft. The chain carries TRBV3-1 and TRBJ2-1; tentative D call: TRBD1 (5 bases). This TCR was recovered from a human donor who donated a stem cell graft to a child with SCID. This chain's CDR3 is CASSRDSSSYNEQFF. CDR3 nucleotide sequence: TGTGCCAGCAGCCGTGACAGTTCTTCCTACAATGAGCAGTTCTTC.